Each of the 20 T cell receptor beta chains below was sequenced from the same sample in a study of blood T cell repertoires in COVID-19 (dated by TCRdb to 2018 to 2021). The protocol used for the library was the immunoSEQ multiplex PCR assay. This is the immuneACCESS table as TCRdb keeps it, with only in-frame sequences that have V and J called. A part of the clones is gone; compared with another copy, unresolved V genes explain less than half, and the rest is unexplained. The sample profile shows 300,000 or so clones; 80% to 90% of them were found once. The top ten hold roughly 4.2% of the sample. The specimen sequenced was PBMCs or T cells enriched from blood (not recorded which). The receptors were gathered from a woman in her thirties or forties with acute COVID-19.

This chain connects TRBV2 to TRBJ2-1; possible D gene TRBD2, 5 bases. CDR1 is SNHLY and CDR2 is FYNNEI in the germline V gene. CDR3 length: 16 residues. Trimming pared 1 base from V and 0 bases from J, leaving 10 bases between. The chain's CDR3 is CASSEGRARSYNEQFF. CDR3 sequence (DNA): TGTGCCAGCAGTGAAGGGCGGGCCCGCTCCTACAATGAGCAGTTCTTC.

The V and J genes are TRBV4-2 and TRBJ1-3; D gene ambiguous. V was clipped by 1 base and J by 0 bases, with 13 bases between them. Germline values: CDR1 LGHNA, CDR2 YNFKEQ. The CDR3 length is 17 residues. The CDR3 here is CASSQVTPGNSGNTIYF. As DNA, the CDR3 is TGTGCCAGCAGCCAAGTTACTCCGGGGAACTCTGGAAACACCATATATTTT.

The chain combines TRBV13 with TRBJ2-3; D gene unclear. Germline values: CDR1 PRHDT, CDR2 FYEKMQ (reference sequence). Trimming shortened V by 3 bases and J by 0 bases, and 7 bases separated the two germline ends. CDR3 length: 14 residues. This CDR3 reads CASSFSGSTDTQYF. As DNA, the CDR3 is TGTGCCAGCAGCTTTTCCGGTAGCACAGATACGCAGTATTTT.

There are a few counts of this clone. The rearrangement links TRBV4-3 to TRBJ1-2; D gene uncertain. This CDR3 has 15 residues. In germline, CDR1 is LGHNA, CDR2 YSLEER. Trimming removed 0 bases from V and 5 bases from J, with 13 bases in between. CDR3 sequence reads: CASSQEQSRFYGYTF. The CDR3 nucleotides read TGCGCCAGCAGCCAAGAACAGAGCAGATTTTATGGCTACACCTTC.

The V call is TRBV27, the J call TRBJ1-5; TRBD1 matches at 10 bases. The ends lost 0 bases at V and 5 bases at J; junction bases unmatched: 7. Germline lookup yields CDR1 MNHEY and CDR2 SMNVEV (reference sequence). The CDR3 is 17 amino acids. The CDR3 protein is CASSLSSPGQGYQPQHF. The CDR3 nucleotides are TGTGCCAGCAGTTTATCTAGCCCGGGACAGGGGTATCAGCCCCAGCATTTT.

This clone was counted only a few times. This chain connects TRBV27 to TRBJ2-7; 7 bases are a match to TRBD1. CDR1 is MNHEY, CDR2 SMNVEV, per germline (reference sequence). With 8 bases clipped from V and 0 bases from J, the junction kept 7 bases outside the gene matches. This CDR3 contains 14 residues. The DNA for the CDR3 is TGTGCCAGCGGAAGACAGGGTTCCTCCTACGAGCAGTACTTC. Residues: CASGRQGSSYEQYF.

This chain connects TRBV7-9 to TRBJ2-1; possibly TRBD2 for D (5 bases). Per germline, CDR1 SEHNR and CDR2 FQNEAQ (reference sequence). Between the trimmed V and J ends, which lost 5 bases and 6 bases, there was a span of 14 bases. CDR3 size: 14 residues. This CDR3 is CASSHPAGGNEQFF. The CDR3 bases are TGTGCCAGCAGCCACCCTGCTGGAGGCAATGAGCAGTTCTTC.

This clone was recorded at least ten times. The rearrangement uses TRBV19 and TRBJ2-2; 11 positions agree with TRBD1. Unmatched junction bases numbered 1, after V lost 3 bases and J lost 4 bases. This CDR3 spans 15 amino acids. Germline CDR1 LNHDA, CDR2 SQIVND (reference sequence). The CDR3, as DNA: TGTGCCAGTAGTATGGGGACAGGGGGCACCGGGGAGCTGTTTTTT. Amino acid sequence: CASSMGTGGTGELFF.

The DNA for the CDR3 is TGTGCCAGCAGCTACGACGGGGGGCCCACGAATACGCAGTATTTT. Its translation is CASSYDGGPTNTQYF. The gene calls are TRBV6-5 and TRBJ2-3, with D perhaps matching TRBD2 (7 bases). The CDR3 sequence is 15 residues long. Trimming stripped 6 bases from V and 7 bases from J, with 20 bases between. Looked up from germline, CDR1 is MNHEY and CDR2 is SVGAGI.

V usage is TRBV7-2 and J usage is TRBJ2-7; no reliable D call. Trimming cost V 2 bases and J 2 bases, with 7 bases left between them. CDR3 length: 13 residues. Germline-derived CDR1 and CDR2 are SGHTA and FQGNSA. The CDR3 DNA is TGTGCCAGCAGCTTATTCCCCACCTACGAGCAGTACTTC. This codes for CASSLFPTYEQYF.

The chain is built from TRBV4-3 and TRBJ1-4; D is undetermined. The length of the CDR3 is 15 residues. Germline values: CDR1 LGHNA, CDR2 YSLEER. Deletions cut 1 base from V and 5 bases from J, with 11 bases between. The CDR3 DNA follows: TGCGCCAGCAGCCAAGTTTACCGGGGAAATGAAAAACTGTTTTTT. Its translation: CASSQVYRGNEKLFF.

As DNA, the CDR3 is TGTGCCAGCAGACTTCAGAACACCGGGGAGCTGTTTTTT. Protein sequence: CASRLQNTGELFF. This chain uses TRBV7-8 with TRBJ2-2; D call uncertain. V was pared by 6 bases and J by 1 base, with 6 bases between. The CDR3 extends over 13 amino acids. The germline CDR1 and CDR2 sequences are SGHVS and FQNEAQ. The complete variable domain, with remaining parts taken from reference TRBV7-8 and TRBJ2-2, reads GAGVSQSPRYKVAKRGQDVALRCDPISGHVSLFWYQQALGQGPEFLTYFQNEAQLDKSGLPSDRFFAERPEGSVSTLKIQRTQQEDSAVYLCASRLQNTGELFFGEGSRLTVL.

V is TRBV5-1 and J is TRBJ2-3; D is perhaps TRBD1 (7 bases). CDR3 length: 14 residues. Germline values: CDR1 SGHRS, CDR2 YFSETQ. V was cut by 3 bases and J by 7 bases, with 15 bases left in between. CDR3 DNA sequence: TGCGCCAGCAGCTGGATACAGGGGAGGAATACGCAGTATTTT. It codes for CASSWIQGRNTQYF. Complete variable domain (other parts from reference TRBV5-1 and TRBJ2-3): KAGVTQTPRYLIKTRGQQVTLSCSPISGHRSVSWYQQTPGQGLQFLFEYFSETQRNKGNFPGRFSGRQFSNSRSEMNVSTLELGDSALYLCASSWIQGRNTQYFGPGTRLTVL.

The chain has TRBV5-6 and TRBJ2-7, with TRBD1 identical over 7 bases. Unmatched junction bases numbered 6, after V lost 4 bases and J lost 2 bases. The length of the CDR3 is 14 residues. The germline V gene encodes CDR1 SGHDT and CDR2 YYEEEE. CDR3 nucleotides: TGTGCCAGCAGCGGATGGGACAGTCCCTACGAGCAGTACTTC. Amino acids: CASSGWDSPYEQYF.

The chain carries TRBV7-3 and TRBJ1-3; 11 positions agree with TRBD1. J was trimmed by 3 bases and V by 2 bases; bases with no gene match: 12. Germline V CDR1 and CDR2: SGHTA, FQGTGA. The CDR3 is made up of 19 amino acids. The CDR3 nucleotides are TGTGCCAGCAGCTTATCCCCCCCAGGACAGGGGGCCGATGGAAACACCATATATTTT. It is translated as CASSLSPPGQGADGNTIYF.

The chain couples TRBV6-4 to TRBJ2-3, with TRBD2 matching 10 bases. The CDR3 is 16 amino acids. Trimming removed 6 bases from V and 6 bases from J; junction bases left unmatched: 12. The germline V gene encodes CDR1 MRHNA and CDR2 SNTAGT. The CDR3 region is CASRPNSGGTGDTQYF. The DNA for the CDR3 is TGTGCCAGCAGACCCAATAGCGGGGGGACCGGGGATACGCAGTATTTT.

The gene calls are TRBV5-1 and TRBJ2-1, with 10 bases fitting TRBD2. Unmatched junction bases numbered 7, after V lost 0 bases and J lost 4 bases. CDR3 length equals 17 residues. Germline-derived CDR1 and CDR2 are SGHRS and YFSETQ. The CDR3 region is CASSLAEGLAVYNEQFF. Here the CDR3 DNA reads TGCGCCAGCAGCTTGGCCGAAGGACTAGCGGTATACAATGAGCAGTTCTTC. Full variable domain (remainder filled in from reference TRBV5-1 and TRBJ2-1): KAGVTQTPRYLIKTRGQQVTLSCSPISGHRSVSWYQQTPGQGLQFLFEYFSETQRNKGNFPGRFSGRQFSNSRSEMNVSTLELGDSALYLCASSLAEGLAVYNEQFFGPGTRLTVL.

Details on this clone: Germline is not matched at one junction end, which may reflect a read error. J is TRBJ2-2 and V is TRBV4-2; 11 nucleotides match TRBD2. CDR3 length equals 14 residues. Germline V gene sequence: CDR1 LGHNA, CDR2 YNFKEQ. For the CDR3, the DNA is TGTGCCAGCAGCCAAGAAGCCCTAGCGGGGGGGCTGTTTTTT. It yields the protein CASSQEALAGGLFF.

The chain carries TRBV4-3 and TRBJ2-7; D is perhaps TRBD2 (5 bases). Germline V gene lookup returns CDR1 LGHNA and CDR2 YSLEER. Trimming left V 0 bases short and J 2 bases short, with 20 bases between. This CDR3 is built from 18 residues. CDR3 bases: TGCGCCAGCAGCCAAGATTTATACCGGGAAGCGGAACCCTACGAGCAGTACTTC. This codes for CASSQDLYREAEPYEQYF.

This clone came up a few times. The V and J genes are TRBV28 and TRBJ1-2, with 12 bases identical to TRBD1. Germline V gives CDR1 MDHEN, CDR2 SYDVKM. V dropped 5 bases and J dropped 8; count of bases not matched to a gene: 15. CDR3 length equals 17 residues. The CDR3 DNA reads as TGTGCCAGCAGTGATTTTACCTACCGGGACAGGGGGCGCGGCTACACCTTC. Residues: CASSDFTYRDRGRGYTF.